This T cell receptor (beta chain) was profiled in a study of OX40 agonist ivuxolimab in advanced cancers. Study in general: Three dose-escalation patients had partial responses: one with hepatocellular carcinoma and two with cutaneous melanoma. Study observations and caveats: Partial responders at 0.1-3.0 mg/kg showed near-lowest clonal expansion. Dosing at 0.1 to 3.0 mg/kg was accompanied by clonal expansion of CD4+ and CD8+ blood T cells by week 6. Some nonresponders likewise displayed low normalized T-cell clonal expansion.

The germline V gene has CDR1 MNHEY and CDR2 SMNVEV (reference sequence). V dropped 6 bases and J dropped 7 bases, with 16 bases sitting between them. The CDR3 consists of 14 residues. The protocol was immunoSEQ multiplex PCR, while the TCRdb copy is restricted to in-frame clones and leaves out a portion. The sample lists over 10,000 clones; around nine tenths were seen once. For this clone: Its antigen is not known. The identical CDR3 is also encoded by other nucleotide sequences in the sample.

V gene TRBV27 combines with J gene TRBJ2-1; TRBD1 might be the D (5 bases). The sample consisted of CD4+ or CD8+ T cells sorted from blood, taken in a trial of the OX40 agonist ivuxolimab. The source is an adult with an advanced solid tumor such as melanoma, head and neck, liver or kidney cancer. For the CDR3, the DNA is TGTGCCAGCAGCCACCGGACACGGCCAAATGAGCAGTTCTTC. Its protein is CASSHRTRPNEQFF.